These 21 T cell receptor beta chains originate from one sample sequenced in a study of siplizumab effects on memory and regulatory T cells. Sequencing was performed with immunoSEQ multiplex PCR; in TCRdb, only in-frame clones are kept and a portion is missing. Of tens of thousands of clones in the sample, about 93% were seen once. What was sequenced was non-Treg CD4+ T cells sorted from blood. Receptors were obtained from a human donor in good health.

The V gene is TRBV25-1, the J gene TRBJ2-5; D could derive from TRBD1 or TRBD2 (5 bases each). The CDR3 length is 15 residues. Germline assignment: CDR1 MGHDK and CDR2 SYGVNS. Trimming stripped 2 bases from V and 4 bases from J, with 14 bases between. CDR3 sequence (DNA): TGTGCCAGCAGTGAAGTTAGGGACGAACGAGAGACCCAGTACTTC. It codes for CASSEVRDERETQYF.

The chain employs TRBV19 and TRBJ2-2; maybe TRBD1 (6 bases). Germline CDR1 LNHDA, CDR2 SQIVND (reference sequence). Trimming removed 4 bases at V and 4 bases at J, with 10 bases between. The CDR3 spans 14 residues. CDR3 in amino acids: CASSRGTSTGELFF. DNA of the CDR3: TGTGCCAGTAGTAGAGGGACATCCACCGGGGAGCTGTTTTTT.

DNA of the CDR3: TGTGCCACGACTAGCGGGGGCACAGATACGCAGTATTTT. Residues: CATTSGGTDTQYF. The V gene is TRBV15, the J gene TRBJ2-3; TRBD2 aligns across 11 bases. Germline V gene sequence: CDR1 LNHNV, CDR2 YYDKDF (reference sequence). CDR3 length: 13 amino acids. With V trimmed by 9 bases and J by 1 base, 0 bases remained unmatched.

V gene TRBV19 combines with J gene TRBJ1-3, with D maybe TRBD1 (5 bases). The CDR3 runs to 17 residues. Trimming took 6 bases from V and 0 from J, leaving 18 bases between them. Per the germline V gene, CDR1 is LNHDA and CDR2 is SQIVND (reference sequence). CDR3 bases: TGTGCCAGTAGGACCCCCCCCGGACAAGACTCTGGAAACACCATATATTTT. Residues: CASRTPPGQDSGNTIYF. Full variable domain (remainder filled in from reference TRBV19 and TRBJ1-3): DGGITQSPKYLFRKEGQNVTLSCEQNLNHDAMYWYRQDPGQGLRLIYYSQIVNDFQKGDIAEGYSVSREKKESFPLTVTSAQKNPTAFYLCASRTPPGQDSGNTIYFGEGSWLTVV.

This clone was found once. The rearrangement uses TRBV7-6 and TRBJ2-7; D is tentatively TRBD1 or TRBD2 (7 bases each). V was pared by 4 bases and J by 2 bases, with 15 bases between. Germline assignment: CDR1 SGHVS and CDR2 FNYEAQ. The CDR3 extends over 15 amino acids. CDR3 in DNA: TGTGCCAGCAGCTCCCAGGGGGGGGGACCCTACGAGCAGTACTTC. Amino acid sequence: CASSSQGGGPYEQYF.

J is TRBJ2-1 and V is TRBV5-5; no firm D call. The CDR3 has 11 residues. CDR1 is SGHKS and CDR2 is YYEKEE in the germline V gene (reference sequence). Trimming pared 3 bases from V and 7 bases from J, leaving 5 bases between. The CDR3 DNA is TGTGCCAGCAGCTCGCTGAATGAGCAGTTCTTC. It specifies CASSSLNEQFF. Together with reference TRBV5-5 and TRBJ2-1, the CDR3 gives the full variable domain: DAGVTQSPTHLIKTRGQQVTLRCSPISGHKSVSWYQQVLGQGPQFIFQYYEKEERGRGNFPDRFSARQFPNYSSELNVNALLLGDSALYLCASSSLNEQFFGPGTRLTVL.

This chain joins TRBV18 and TRBJ2-7, with 7 nucleotides matching TRBD1. The CDR3 is made up of 17 amino acids. V gave up 3 bases and J gave up 0 bases; unmatched junction bases: 11. CDR1 KGHSH and CDR2 LQKENI come from the germline V gene. The CDR3 protein is CASSPLGGSSSSYEQYF. In nucleotides, the CDR3 is TGTGCCAGCTCACCGTTAGGGGGCTCATCGAGCTCCTACGAGCAGTACTTC.

The chain combines TRBV27 with TRBJ2-7, with D perhaps TRBD1 (6 bases). CDR3 length equals 14 residues. Germline V gives CDR1 MNHEY, CDR2 SMNVEV (reference sequence). V shed 5 bases and J shed 3 bases, with 14 bases lying between them. The CDR3 DNA sequence: TGTGCCAGCAGTCCTGCAGGGGTCAGCTACGAGCAGTACTTC. Protein product: CASSPAGVSYEQYF.

The rearrangement uses TRBV19 and TRBJ1-1; the D is unclear. The CDR3 loop spans 11 amino acids. Trimming took off 10 bases at V and 1 base at J, with 7 bases between the two ends. CDR1 and CDR2 from the germline V gene are LNHDA and SQIVND (reference sequence). The CDR3 DNA sequence: TGTGCCACCTATCGGAACACTGAAGCTTTCTTT. It translates to CATYRNTEAFF. The whole variable domain, filled in from reference TRBV19 and TRBJ1-1, reads DGGITQSPKYLFRKEGQNVTLSCEQNLNHDAMYWYRQDPGQGLRLIYYSQIVNDFQKGDIAEGYSVSREKKESFPLTVTSAQKNPTAFYLCATYRNTEAFFGQGTRLTVV.

J is TRBJ2-3 and V is TRBV2; the D is unclear. The CDR3 loop spans 13 amino acids. V was clipped by 2 bases and J by 1 base, with 4 bases between them. Germline V gives CDR1 SNHLY, CDR2 FYNNEI. The CDR3 loop is CASSETRTDTQYF. CDR3 coding DNA: TGTGCCAGCAGTGAAACCCGCACAGATACGCAGTATTTT. Variable domain in full (rest from reference TRBV2 and TRBJ2-3): EPEVTQTPSHQVTQMGQEVILRCVPISNHLYFYWYRQILGQKVEFLVSFYNNEISEKSEIFDDQFSVERPDGSNFTLKIRSTKLEDSAMYFCASSETRTDTQYFGPGTRLTVL.

This clone was seen a single time. This chain uses TRBV28 with TRBJ2-7; D ambiguous. Trimming stripped 7 bases from V and 2 bases from J, with 12 bases between. Germline CDR1 reads MDHEN; CDR2 reads SYDVKM. The CDR3 is 13 amino acids. The CDR3 sequence is CASTSSMPYEQYF. As DNA, the CDR3 is TGTGCCAGCACCTCCAGCATGCCCTACGAGCAGTACTTC.

The chain joins TRBV19 to TRBJ1-4; D gene unclear. Germline CDR1 and CDR2: LNHDA and SQIVND (reference sequence). The CDR3 sequence is 13 residues long. Between the trimmed V and J ends, which lost 3 bases and 5 bases, there was a span of 7 bases. CDR3 DNA sequence: TGTGCCAGTAGTATTCTTCCAAATGAAAAACTGTTTTTT. It is translated as CASSILPNEKLFF.

DNA of the CDR3: TGTGCCAGCAGCTTAGGGGACAGAACCACCCAGTACTTC. Residues: CASSLGDRTTQYF. This chain joins TRBV11-2 and TRBJ2-5, with 7 bases identical to TRBD1. V shed 1 base and J 8 bases; nucleotides not matched to a gene: 4. The CDR3 loop spans 13 amino acids. In germline, CDR1 is SGHAT, CDR2 FQNNGV.

The chain carries TRBV2 and TRBJ2-7; 7 nucleotides match TRBD1. CDR3 length equals 15 residues. Unmatched junction bases numbered 9, after V lost 6 bases and J lost 1 base. Germline values: CDR1 SNHLY, CDR2 FYNNEI. CDR3 residues: CASRQDRYPSYEQYF. The CDR3, as DNA: TGTGCCAGCAGGCAGGACAGGTACCCATCCTACGAGCAGTACTTC.

The rearrangement uses TRBV19 and TRBJ1-4; 8 nucleotides align to TRBD1. The germline CDR1 and CDR2 sequences are LNHDA and SQIVND (reference sequence). Germline trimming cut 4 bases from V and 6 bases from J; bases unmatched to any gene: 7. CDR3 length: 15 residues. The CDR3 bases are TGTGCCAGTAGTAGTACACAGGGGGTATATGAAAAACTGTTTTTT. Protein: CASSSTQGVYEKLFF.

The chain carries TRBV7-2 and TRBJ2-5, with TRBD2 identical over 8 bases. CDR3 size: 16 residues. Germline trimming cut 5 bases from V and 1 base from J; bases unmatched to any gene: 9. Germline CDR1 is SGHTA and CDR2 is FQGNSA. The CDR3: CASSAGAGGTQETQYF. The CDR3, as DNA: TGTGCCAGCAGCGCGGGGGCGGGGGGAACCCAAGAGACCCAGTACTTC. Complete variable domain (other parts from reference TRBV7-2 and TRBJ2-5): GAGVSQSPSNKVTEKGKDVELRCDPISGHTALYWYRQSLGQGLEFLIYFQGNSAPDKSGLPSDRFSAERTGGSVSTLTIQRTQQEDSAVYLCASSAGAGGTQETQYFGPGTRLLVL.

A remark on this clone: A junction boundary mismatches the germline segment, possibly from a read error. This sequence joins TRBV7-7 and TRBJ1-5, with a possible D match to TRBD1 (5 bases). This CDR3 comprises 17 residues. Looked up from germline, CDR1 is SSHAT and CDR2 is FNYEAQ (reference sequence). This CDR3 is CASSRRGPFDSNQPQHF. The DNA of the CDR3 is TGTGCTAGCAGCCGAAGGGGACCGTTTGATAGCAATCAGCCCCAGCATTTT.

This chain connects TRBV7-2 to TRBJ2-1; 7 nucleotides match TRBD2. After removal of 3 bases from V and 3 bases from J, the junction contained 5 bases not matched to a gene. Germline CDR1 SGHTA, CDR2 FQGNSA. The CDR3 runs 15 residues. The CDR3 DNA sequence: TGTGCCAGCAGCTTTTCCGGGACTAACTACAATGAGCAGTTCTTC. Residues: CASSFSGTNYNEQFF.

The chain is built from TRBV6-5 and TRBJ2-1; D possibly matches TRBD1 or TRBD2 (5 bases each). Germline assignment: CDR1 MNHEY and CDR2 SVGAGI. This CDR3 is built from 13 residues. V was pared by 5 bases and J by 6 bases, with 11 bases between. CDR3 loop: CASSTGTSNEQFF. CDR3 DNA sequence: TGTGCCAGCAGTACCGGGACGTCCAATGAGCAGTTCTTC.

This clone was counted a single time. J is TRBJ2-7 and V is TRBV10-3, with D possibly matching TRBD2 (6 bases). In germline, CDR1 is ENHRY, CDR2 SYGVKD. Deletions cut 6 bases from V and 5 bases from J, with 17 bases between. CDR3 length equals 14 residues. The CDR3: CAIRPGTVDDEQYF. The CDR3 DNA is TGTGCCATCAGGCCCGGGACTGTCGATGACGAGCAGTACTTC.

The CDR3 nucleotides read TGTGCCAGCAGCCTAATCGGACGGACGAACACCGGGGAGCTGTTTTTT. Translation: CASSLIGRTNTGELFF. This chain uses TRBV7-2 with TRBJ2-2; D not resolved. Trimming removed 5 bases at V and 0 bases at J, with 13 bases between. This CDR3 has 16 amino acids. From germline, CDR1 is SGHTA and CDR2 FQGNSA. Based on the CDR3 plus reference TRBV7-2 and TRBJ2-2, the full variable domain is GAGVSQSPSNKVTEKGKDVELRCDPISGHTALYWYRQSLGQGLEFLIYFQGNSAPDKSGLPSDRFSAERTGGSVSTLTIQRTQQEDSAVYLCASSLIGRTNTGELFFGEGSRLTVL.